This TCR beta chain came from a study of liver allograft versus peripheral blood T cells. For the study at large: Repertoires from peripheral blood of liver transplant recipients were compared with those inside their transplanted livers. Points from the study as a whole: Peripheral blood repertoires reportedly differed from the T cell receptor repertoires found inside liver allografts.

TCRdb used MiXCR to reprocess the reads, holding one entry per CDR3 protein. Of about 6,000 distinct CDR3 sequences listed, more than 15% are singletons. As regards this clonotype: The target antigen is unknown. This may arise from a read error, as a much more abundant clone is one base away.

CDR1 is MNHNY, CDR2 SVGAGI, per germline (reference sequence). The CDR3 is 15 amino acids. The ends were cut back, 0 bases at V and 8 bases at J, with 16 bases in the middle. The chain is built from TRBV6-6 and TRBJ1-2; TRBD1 is a possible D gene (6 bases). The receptor was derived from a human patient who had a liver transplant. Some of the T cells might come from the graft donor. This CDR3 reads CASSYSRTVHQGYTF. The CDR3 bases are TGTGCCAGCAGTTACTCTCGGACAGTCCATCAAGGCTACACCTTC.